This entry concerns a single T cell receptor beta chain. The antigen is undetermined. With V trimmed by 6 bases and J by 8 bases, 5 bases remained unmatched. The germline V gene encodes CDR1 MNHNY and CDR2 SVGAGI (reference sequence). This CDR3 is 13 amino acids long. This specimen belongs to a study of graft-versus-host responses after intestinal transplantation. Whole-study results and caveats: Recipient bone marrow held GvH clones, some seen earlier in ileum or blood.

TCRdb keeps only in-frame clones here, not all; method: immunoSEQ multiplex PCR. In the table there are about 97,000 clones, 75% to 95% of which are singletons. The chain combines TRBV6-6 with TRBJ1-4; 8 bases match TRBD1. This TCR was sampled from a human patient who received an intestinal transplant, so some T cells may come from the graft donor. The material was PBMCs, obtained about 460 days after intestinal transplant. The CDR3 DNA follows: TGTGCCAGCAGCCCAGGGGGCTGGGAAAAACTGTTTTTT. Amino acids: CASSPGGWEKLFF.